Listed below are T cell receptor beta chains from one sample, sequenced in a study of type 1 regulatory T cells. TCRdb analysed the reads with MiXCR anew, one entry per CDR3 protein. This table has approximately 100,000 distinct CDR3 sequences, 25% to 40% appearing once. Sequenced sample: CD4+ T cells, either the whole sample or a sorted fraction (not recorded which). The origin of the receptors is a human donor in good health. Each CDR3 is given with its conserved first and last residue. Each record gives: D gene, J gene, clone size, V gene, CDR3 DNA, CDR3 protein. D genes are given only for firm matches. Size values are once, few and many counts, or a class for expanded clones, and some rows have none.

>.|TRBJ2-7|.|TRBV9
TGTGCCAGCAGCGTCGAGGGGCCCGGGAGCGAGCAGTACTTC
CASSVEGPGSEQYF
>TRBD2|TRBJ2-7|few|TRBV15
TGTGCCACCAGCAGAGATCTTATTAGCGGGAGCTACGAGCAGTACTTC
CATSRDLISGSYEQYF
>.|TRBJ2-1|.|TRBV28
TGTGCCAGCGGCTCCCCCGGGCTGGTCAATGAGCAGTTCTTC
CASGSPGLVNEQFF
>TRBD1|TRBJ2-1|few|TRBV5-1
TGCGCCAGCAGCCCCCGTCCCGGGACAGGGGTCCCCAATGAGCAGTTCTTC
CASSPRPGTGVPNEQFF
>TRBD1|TRBJ2-1|few|TRBV12-3/TRBV12-4
TGTGCCAGCAGTTTAGGGACAGGGGGTACCCGAGGCTTTTTAGAGGTGTTCTTC
CASSLGTGGTRGFLEVFF
>.|TRBJ2-1|.|TRBV12-3/TRBV12-4
TGTGCCAGCAGCCCAATAGGTAGTGAGCAGTTCTTC
CASSPIGSEQFF
>TRBD2|TRBJ2-7|few|TRBV29-1
TGCAGCGTTGCGGGGGGGCCTGGCAATTTCCAGTACTTC
CSVAGGPGNFQYF
>.|TRBJ1-5|.|TRBV6-2/TRBV6-3
TGTGCCAGCAGTTACTCCCTGAGCAATCAGCCCCAGCATTTT
CASSYSLSNQPQHF
>.|TRBJ2-1|medium-sized|TRBV6-6
TGTGCCAGCAGTTACTCGGCAGGAGAGCGGTACAATGAGCAGTTCTTC
CASSYSAGERYNEQFF
>.|TRBJ2-3|few|TRBV7-6
TGTGCCAGCAGCTTAGTACAGGGCTCAGATACGCAGTATTTT
CASSLVQGSDTQYF
>TRBD2|TRBJ2-3|many|TRBV11-2
TGTGCCAGCAGACGCCTTAGCGGGAAACGTGCAGATACGCAGTATTTT
CASRRLSGKRADTQYF
>.|TRBJ2-4|.|TRBV7-8
TGTGCCAGCAGCCAAGTACGGGAGTCTGAGGCCAAAAACATTCAGTACTTC
CASSQVRESEAKNIQYF
>.|TRBJ2-1|.|TRBV20-1
TGCAGTGCTAGAGGGGTAGGCTACAATGAGCAGTTCTTC
CSARGVGYNEQFF
>TRBD1|TRBJ1-3|many|TRBV30
TGTGCCTGGAGTCGGGACAGTGGCTCTGGAAACACCATATATTTT
CAWSRDSGSGNTIYF
>.|TRBJ2-1|few|TRBV6-2/TRBV6-3
TGTGCCAGCTGTTATCCCGGGACATTCGAGGCAGCGCGAGCCGGCAATGAGCAGTTCTTC
CASCYPGTFEAARAGNEQFF
>TRBD1|TRBJ1-2|once|TRBV12-3/TRBV12-4
TGTGCCACCGCGGAACAGGGGTTCTATGGCTACACCTTC
CATAEQGFYGYTF
>.|TRBJ2-7|.|TRBV25-1
TGTGCCAGCAGTGAGCACGGGCAGCAGAACGAGCAGTACTTC
CASSEHGQQNEQYF
>TRBD1|TRBJ2-5|few|TRBV7-2
TGTGCCAGCAGTGGGACAGTACAAGAGACCCAGTACTTC
CASSGTVQETQYF
>.|TRBJ1-2|few|TRBV29-1
TGCAGCGTCCTCACAGGGGGCTACACCTTC
CSVLTGGYTF
>TRBD1|TRBJ2-2|many|TRBV7-2
TGTGCCAGCAGCCGCGACAGGGTAGACACCGGGGAGCTGTTTTTT
CASSRDRVDTGELFF
>TRBD2|TRBJ2-2|.|TRBV12-3/TRBV12-4
TGTGCCAACAGCCGGGGGGTCGGGGAGCTGTTTTTT
CANSRGVGELFF
>.|TRBJ2-7|.|TRBV7-9
TGTGCCAGCAGCTTAGTAGGGGGACCCTCCTACGAGCAGTACTTC
CASSLVGGPSYEQYF
>.|TRBJ1-6|.|TRBV2
TGTGCCAGCAAGGAGGAGGGGATACCCGATTCACCCCTCCACTTT
CASKEEGIPDSPLHF
>TRBD1|TRBJ1-1|.|TRBV6-6
TGTGCCAGCAGTAGCCCGACAGGGGGTAAGTCGAACACTGAAGCTTTCTTT
CASSSPTGGKSNTEAFF
>TRBD1|TRBJ1-2|few|TRBV5-4
TGTGCCAGCACTAGCCCAGGCAGGGGGAACTATGGCTACACCTTC
CASTSPGRGNYGYTF
>TRBD1|TRBJ2-7|few|TRBV29-1
TGCAGCGTAATGGGACAGGGGATCTACGAGCAGTACTTC
CSVMGQGIYEQYF
>.|TRBJ2-1|medium-sized|TRBV28
TGTGCCAGCAGAAGGGGGGACTCTTTTTACAATGAGCAGTTCTTC
CASRRGDSFYNEQFF
>TRBD2|TRBJ2-7|few|TRBV12-3/TRBV12-4
TGTGCCAGCAGTTTATCTATCGCGGGAGCTTCCTCCTACGAGCAGTACTTC
CASSLSIAGASSYEQYF
>.|TRBJ2-4|few|TRBV13
TGTGCCAGCAGCTTGGGAACCGGGACTTTCCCAGGGGGGATTCAGTACTTC
CASSLGTGTFPGGIQYF
>TRBD2|TRBJ2-1|.|TRBV5-1
TGCGCCAGCAGCTTGAGGACTAGCGGGAGTTCCGAGCAGTTCTTC
CASSLRTSGSSEQFF
>TRBD1|TRBJ1-5|few|TRBV27
TGTGCCAGCAGTTGGACAGGGGTAGGCAATCAGCCCCAGCATTTT
CASSWTGVGNQPQHF
>.|TRBJ2-1|.|TRBV5-1
TGCGCCAGCAGGCAGTCTAGAAACAATGAGCAGTTCTTC
CASRQSRNNEQFF
>.|TRBJ2-3|.|TRBV24-1
TGTGCCACCGCAGTGGGTCTAGCGAGCACAGATACGCAGTATTTT
CATAVGLASTDTQYF
>TRBD1|TRBJ1-2|few|TRBV24-1
TGTGCCACCAGTCAAGACAGGGCGTCTGGCTACACCTTC
CATSQDRASGYTF
>TRBD2|TRBJ2-1|.|TRBV12-3/TRBV12-4
TGTGCCAGCAGGCCACTAGCGGGAGTAAGTAGCGGAAAGGTAAATGAGCAGTTCTTC
CASRPLAGVSSGKVNEQFF
>TRBD1|TRBJ2-1|.|TRBV4-1
TGCGCCAGCAGCCCCCGGACAGGGGGCGACGCGGGAGGGAAAATCAATGAGCAGTTCTTC
CASSPRTGGDAGGKINEQFF
>.|TRBJ2-1|few|TRBV20-1
TGCAGTGCTAGTAGCCTGAACAATGAGCAGTTCTTC
CSASSLNNEQFF
>TRBD1|TRBJ1-5|few|TRBV5-1
TGCGCCAGCAGCCAGGGGGGCGAAGGGCAGCCCCAGCATTTT
CASSQGGEGQPQHF
>.|TRBJ2-7|.|TRBV20-1
TGCTGTGCTAGAGGGGGGACCCACTACGAGCAGTACTTC
CCARGGTHYEQYF
>TRBD2|TRBJ2-2|few|TRBV7-2
TGTGCCAGCAGCTCGGGACTAGCGGGAGTCGCGGGGGAGCTGTTTTTT
CASSSGLAGVAGELFF
>.|TRBJ2-3|.|TRBV20-1
TGCAGTGCTAGAGATTGGGGCGGTAGCACAGATACGCAGTATTTT
CSARDWGGSTDTQYF
>.|TRBJ2-7|.|TRBV2
TGTGCCAGCAGAGGAGGATCCTACGAGCAGTACTTC
CASRGGSYEQYF